The 20 T cell receptor beta chains below were found in one sample sequenced in a study of beta chain features in type 1 diabetes. Sequencing targeted expressed TCRB transcripts, as all isolated RNA had been reverse transcribed. Repertoires were generated with immunoSEQ multiplex PCR, while TCRdb's copy carries only in-frame clones and drops some. The data show more than 150,000 clones, over 7.5% seen once. Sequencing was performed on central memory CD4+ T cells from blood. These receptors came from a woman aged 18-29 years in good health.

This clone was found a few times. V usage is TRBV19 and J usage is TRBJ2-5, with TRBD2 matching over 10 bases. This CDR3 is 16 amino acids long. Germline V CDR1 and CDR2: LNHDA, SQIVND (reference sequence). The trim removed 6 bases at V and 1 base at J, leaving 8 bases unmatched. Written as DNA, the CDR3 is TGTGCCAGTAGGCAGGCGGCTAGCGGGAGCCAAGAGACCCAGTACTTC. It encodes CASRQAASGSQETQYF. The whole variable domain, filled in from reference TRBV19 and TRBJ2-5, reads DGGITQSPKYLFRKEGQNVTLSCEQNLNHDAMYWYRQDPGQGLRLIYYSQIVNDFQKGDIAEGYSVSREKKESFPLTVTSAQKNPTAFYLCASRQAASGSQETQYFGPGTRLLVL.

This clone was detected only a few times. The V and J genes are TRBV7-2 and TRBJ1-1; weak D call: TRBD1 (5 bases). The CDR3 has 14 amino acids. Between the trimmed V and J ends, which lost 0 bases and 6 bases, there was a span of 11 bases. Germline CDR1 SGHTA, CDR2 FQGNSA. The CDR3, as DNA: TGTGCCAGCAGCTTAGCAGGGGCGAGATCTGAAGCTTTCTTT. Translation gives CASSLAGARSEAFF.

V gene TRBV11-2 combines with J gene TRBJ1-1; no reliable D call. V was clipped by 8 bases and J by 7 bases, with 11 bases between them. Germline-derived CDR1 and CDR2 are SGHAT and FQNNGV. There are 11 residues in the CDR3. CDR3 DNA: TGTGCCAGCCGGGGAGGGAATGAAGCTTTCTTT. Its translation is CASRGGNEAFF.

The rearrangement links TRBV11-1 to TRBJ2-1, with 7 positions matching TRBD2. The V gene end was trimmed by 5 bases and the J gene end by 4 bases; junction bases not matched to a gene: 11. The CDR3 totals 16 residues. Germline V lookup: CDR1 SGHAT, CDR2 FQDESV (reference sequence). CDR3 protein: CASSPQGGGSYNEQFF. The CDR3 nucleotides are TGTGCCAGCAGCCCCCAGGGAGGCGGGAGTTACAATGAGCAGTTCTTC.

This clone was counted a few times. CDR3 sequence reads: CASSYSSGQGANEQYF. The CDR3 DNA follows: TGTGCCAGCAGCTACTCTAGTGGACAGGGGGCCAACGAGCAGTACTTC. The V gene is TRBV7-9, the J gene TRBJ2-7, with 11 bases lining up with TRBD1. CDR3 size: 16 residues. Germline trimming cut 4 bases from V and 5 bases from J; bases unmatched to any gene: 10. The germline V gene has CDR1 SEHNR and CDR2 FQNEAQ (reference sequence).

This clone showed up just a few times. The V call is TRBV9, the J call TRBJ2-7; 7 positions agree with TRBD1. V shed 4 bases, J shed 6 bases, and the junction held 7 bases outside the gene matches. The CDR3 runs to 13 residues. The germline V gene encodes CDR1 SGDLS and CDR2 YYNGEE. CDR3 sequence reads: CASSPPDRIEQYF. CDR3 bases: TGTGCCAGCAGCCCACCGGACAGGATCGAGCAGTACTTC.

This clone showed up just a few times. The CDR3 DNA follows: TGTGCCAGCAGTTCCGGGACATTCGAAAAACTGTTTTTT. Its protein product is CASSSGTFEKLFF. This rearrangement joins TRBV27 to TRBJ1-4, with D possibly TRBD1 on 6 matching bases. CDR3 length: 13 residues. CDR1 is MNHEY, CDR2 SMNVEV, per germline (reference sequence). V lost 4 bases to trimming and J lost 8 bases, with 11 bases between them.

The chain links TRBV19 to TRBJ1-1; the match to TRBD1 covers 9 bases. The CDR3 extends over 13 amino acids. V dropped 10 bases and J dropped 0; count of bases not matched to a gene: 3. Per germline, CDR1 LNHDA and CDR2 SQIVND (reference sequence). CDR3 DNA: TGTGCCACTAGACAGGGGGTGAACACTGAAGCTTTCTTT. Its protein is CATRQGVNTEAFF.

The chain joins TRBV7-9 to TRBJ2-4, with a possible D match to TRBD2 (6 bases). Trimming removed 2 bases at V and 8 bases at J, with 7 bases between. Germline lookup yields CDR1 SEHNR and CDR2 FQNEAQ (reference sequence). The CDR3 runs 12 residues. The CDR3 here is CASSLSGDIQYF. CDR3 coding DNA: TGTGCCAGCAGCTTATCGGGGGACATTCAGTACTTC.

This clone was seen only a few times. CDR3 nucleotide sequence: TGTGCCAGTAGTAACGGAGGTGGACACAGGGGCACAGATACGCAGTATTTT. Amino acid sequence: CASSNGGGHRGTDTQYF. This chain links TRBV19 with TRBJ2-3; possible D gene TRBD1, 6 bases. CDR3 size: 17 residues. V dropped 4 bases and J dropped 1 base, with 18 bases sitting between them. Germline values: CDR1 LNHDA, CDR2 SQIVND (reference sequence).

J is TRBJ2-3 and V is TRBV7-2, with TRBD2 matching 7 bases. Per the germline V gene, CDR1 is SGHTA and CDR2 is FQGNSA. The CDR3 spans 15 residues. V lost 3 bases and J lost 0; bases outside the gene matches: 3. CDR3: CASSFSRGSTDTQYF. The CDR3 DNA reads as TGTGCCAGCAGCTTTTCGCGGGGGAGCACAGATACGCAGTATTTT.

The rearrangement links TRBV5-1 to TRBJ2-3; a possible D gene is TRBD2 (6 bases). Trimming left V 4 bases short and J 8 bases short, with 14 bases between. The CDR3 runs 13 residues. The germline V gene has CDR1 SGHRS and CDR2 YFSETQ. In DNA form, the CDR3 reads TGCGCCAGCAGCCCGTTCCTGGGGGGTACGCAGTATTTT. Protein product: CASSPFLGGTQYF.

Remarks on this clone: One junction end does not reproduce the germline sequence, and a read error may be involved. J is TRBJ2-2 and V is TRBV7-7; 10 bases fit TRBD1. The CDR3 contains 18 residues. Germline CDR1 reads SSHAT; CDR2 reads FNYEAQ (reference sequence). The CDR3 nucleotides read TGTGCTAGCAGCTTAGGTTCTATGGGACAGGGGCCCACCGGGGAGCTGTTTTTT. It codes for CASSLGSMGQGPTGELFF.

The rearrangement uses TRBV7-2 and TRBJ1-4; 7 bases are shared with TRBD1. The junction had 8 bases not matched to a gene; V was cut back by 5 bases and J by 8 bases. In germline, CDR1 is SGHTA, CDR2 FQGNSA. The CDR3 is 14 amino acids. The CDR3, as DNA: TGTGCCAGCAGCAATCGGGCAGGGGGAGAAAAACTGTTTTTT. Residues: CASSNRAGGEKLFF.

The table lists this clone with a few counts. The chain combines TRBV30 with TRBJ2-5; 10 nucleotides align to TRBD2. V gave up 3 bases and J gave up 2 bases; unmatched junction bases: 3. CDR1 GTSNPN and CDR2 SVGIG come from the germline V gene (reference sequence). This CDR3 spans 14 amino acids. The CDR3 DNA sequence: TGTGCCTGGAGACAAGCGGGAGGGCAAGAGACCCAGTACTTC. Its protein product is CAWRQAGGQETQYF.

The chain links TRBV19 to TRBJ2-5; D might be TRBD1 (5 bases). The V end was cut by 7 bases, the J end by 5 bases, with 11 bases between. The CDR3 has 12 residues. Germline CDR1 reads LNHDA; CDR2 reads SQIVND (reference sequence). This CDR3 is CASKPGLETQYF. The CDR3 DNA reads as TGTGCCAGTAAACCAGGGTTGGAGACCCAGTACTTC.

The rearrangement uses TRBV5-1 and TRBJ1-2; 8 positions agree with TRBD1. The CDR3 is 12 residues long. The germline V gene encodes CDR1 SGHRS and CDR2 YFSETQ. The ends lost 4 bases at V and 8 bases at J; junction bases unmatched: 4. The CDR3 coding sequence is TGCGCCAGCAGCAGGGACAGGAGCGGCTACACCTTC. It specifies CASSRDRSGYTF.

The chain carries TRBV6-1 and TRBJ1-1; the D is unclear. The germline V gene encodes CDR1 MNHNS and CDR2 SASEGT. Between the trimmed V and J ends, which lost 4 bases and 0 bases, there was a span of 15 bases. The CDR3 consists of 16 residues. This CDR3 is CASSVHRITVNTEAFF. CDR3 nucleotides: TGTGCCAGCAGTGTCCATCGAATCACTGTGAACACTGAAGCTTTCTTT.

The rearrangement links TRBV30 to TRBJ2-1; 7 bases fit TRBD2. The ends lost 4 bases at V and 9 bases at J; junction bases unmatched: 12. CDR1 is GTSNPN and CDR2 is SVGIG in the germline V gene (reference sequence). CDR3 size: 14 residues. For the CDR3, the DNA is TGTGCCTGGAACCAACGGGGGAGGGCGGTTGAGCAGTTCTTC. Translation gives CAWNQRGRAVEQFF.

This clone was seen a handful of times. J is TRBJ2-6 and V is TRBV27, with TRBD1 matching over 12 bases. The CDR3 sequence is 15 residues long. Trimming took 8 bases from V and 3 from J; bases not matched to a gene: 2. Germline CDR1 is MNHEY and CDR2 is SMNVEV (reference sequence). CDR3 in DNA: TGTGCCAGCGGGACAGGGGGCGGTGGGGCCAACGTCCTGACTTTC. Translated, it gives CASGTGGGGANVLTF.